This T cell receptor (beta chain) is drawn from a study of OX40 agonist ivuxolimab in advanced cancers. Broadly, across the study: Ivuxolimab was an agonistic, fully human IgG2 monoclonal antibody directed against OX40 (CD134), a costimulatory receptor. Intravenous ivuxolimab was administered to patients every 2 weeks at six dose levels: 0.01, 0.1, 0.3, 1.5, 3 and 10 mg/kg. Of the 50 to 55 dose-escalation patients, hepatocellular carcinoma was present in about 20, melanoma in around 15, renal cell carcinoma in 9 and head and neck cancer in 9. The dose-escalation cohort was approximately 83% male with a mean age of approximately 60 years, ranging from roughly 23 to 90. Patients were allowed to have had prior anti-PD-1, anti-PD-L1 or anti-CTLA-4 therapy, and approximately 40% of the dose-escalation patients had previously received checkpoint inhibitors. Three dose-escalation patients achieved partial responses, one with hepatocellular carcinoma and two with cutaneous melanoma. Peripheral TCRbeta sequencing was intended to test whether TCR sequence diversity was altered and clonal T-cell expansion was caused by ivuxolimab. The paper describes the monotherapy dose-escalation part (N = 52 patients) of the phase I trial of ivuxolimab.

This clone was recorded at least ten times. Its cognate antigen has yet to be identified. Base qualities were left out, and no much larger clone turns up one base away. The research as a whole found: Partial responders in the 0.1-3.0 mg/kg groups had among the lowest normalized peripheral clonal expansion, especially among CD8+ T cells. Which antigens the clonally expanded peripheral T cells were specific for was not determined. Clonal expansion of both CD4+ and CD8+ blood T cells was observed from baseline to week 6 at doses 0.1 to 3.0 mg/kg. Low levels of normalized T-cell clonal expansion were also seen in some patients who did not respond. After ivuxolimab, CD8+ T cells had more expanded clones than CD4+ T cells on average.

Relative to germline, V is missing 5 bases and J is missing 4 bases, with 6 bases of the junction outside any gene match. According to the germline V gene (reference sequence), CDR1 reads MNHEY and CDR2 reads SMNVEV. The CDR3 has 14 amino acids, counting the end cysteine and phenylalanine. The entry retains the CDR3 DNA only, 42 bases that are in frame from base 1. Patients with autoimmune disease history or receiving systemic immunosuppression were excluded from the trial. In every dose cohort, peripheral blood was drawn for TCR sequencing at baseline, cycle 4 day 1, and cycle 7 day 1. Samples came from an open-label, multicenter, first-in-human phase I dose-escalation trial of ivuxolimab. Adults with locally advanced or metastatic melanoma, renal cell carcinoma, hepatocellular carcinoma or head and neck squamous cell carcinoma were enrolled in the trial. Before TCR sequencing, CD4+ and CD8+ T cells were separately sorted from peripheral blood.

For sequencing of the TCRbeta CDR3 region, genomic DNA was extracted from the sorted cells. The immunoSEQ Assay was used to sequence the TCRbeta CDR3 regions. Sourced from immuneACCESS, this table was stored by TCRdb with only in-frame sequences that have V and J called. A share of the clones is absent; for the studies checked, an unresolved V gene accounts for under half, and the remainder has no known explanation. The sample table holds 60,000 to 90,000 clones, of which around 90% were seen once. The ten largest clones take up 0.95% to 1.3% of the sample. This sequence uses TRBV27 and TRBJ2-5, with 8 junctional bases fitting TRBD1. This material consisted of CD4+ or CD8+ T cells sorted from blood, taken in a trial of the OX40 agonist ivuxolimab. This TCR was sampled from an adult with an advanced solid tumor such as melanoma, head and neck, liver or kidney cancer. Here the CDR3 is given as CASSQDRGGETQYF. The nucleotide sequence reads TGTGCCAGCAGTCAAGACAGGGGCGGAGAGACCCAGTACTTC.